This T cell receptor beta chain was captured by sequencing in a study of blood T cell repertoires in COVID-19. As originally analysed: It was from reference gene primer amplification that nucleated cell counts were estimated. Assay used: immunoSEQ multiplex PCR; TCRdb lists only in-frame clones, some missing. D and trimming come from the DNA, and the V and J calls and clone size come from that table. This table has around 400,000 clones, approximately 90% appearing once. Participants came from 24 US areas, aged about 18 to 90 years. This clonotype was obtained from a woman between 18 and 29 years old who had been exposed to COVID-19. The specimen was PBMCs or T cells enriched from blood (not recorded which).

The CDR3: CASSPRTSGTLVQYF. Here the CDR3 DNA reads TGTGCCAGCAGCCCCCGGACTAGCGGAACCTTAGTGCAGTACTTC. This rearrangement joins TRBV7-6 to TRBJ2-7; TRBD2 agrees at 10 bases. CDR1 is SGHVS, CDR2 FNYEAQ, per germline. The CDR3 totals 15 residues. J lost 9 bases, V lost 5 bases, and 13 bases had no gene match.